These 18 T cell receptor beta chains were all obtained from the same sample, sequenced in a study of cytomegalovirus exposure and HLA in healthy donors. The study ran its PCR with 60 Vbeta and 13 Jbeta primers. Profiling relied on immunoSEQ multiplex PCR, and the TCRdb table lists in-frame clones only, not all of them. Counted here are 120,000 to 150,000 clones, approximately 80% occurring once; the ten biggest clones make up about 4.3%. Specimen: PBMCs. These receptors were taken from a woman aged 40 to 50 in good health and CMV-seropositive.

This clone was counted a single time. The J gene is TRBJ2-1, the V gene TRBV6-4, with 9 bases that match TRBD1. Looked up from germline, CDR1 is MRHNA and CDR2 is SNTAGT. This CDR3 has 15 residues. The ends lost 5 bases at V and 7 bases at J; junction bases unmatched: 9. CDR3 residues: CASSSGQGIGNEQFF. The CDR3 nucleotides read TGTGCCAGCAGTTCCGGACAGGGGATAGGGAATGAGCAGTTCTTC.

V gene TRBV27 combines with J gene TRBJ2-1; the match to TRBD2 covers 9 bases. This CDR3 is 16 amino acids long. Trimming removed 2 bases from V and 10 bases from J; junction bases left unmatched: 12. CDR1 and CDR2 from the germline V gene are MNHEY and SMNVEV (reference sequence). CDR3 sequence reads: CASSLILAGGPGEQFF. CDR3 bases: TGTGCCAGCAGTTTAATTCTTGCGGGGGGGCCTGGGGAGCAGTTCTTC.

The CDR3 sequence is CASSYGQNTEAFF. The CDR3 nucleotides read TGTGCCAGCAGTTACGGACAAAACACTGAAGCTTTCTTT. The chain has TRBV6-5 and TRBJ1-1, with a tentative D call TRBD1 (5 bases). This CDR3 region has 13 residues. Germline V gene lookup returns CDR1 MNHEY and CDR2 SVGAGI. V lost 2 bases, J lost 2 bases, and 6 bases lay in between.

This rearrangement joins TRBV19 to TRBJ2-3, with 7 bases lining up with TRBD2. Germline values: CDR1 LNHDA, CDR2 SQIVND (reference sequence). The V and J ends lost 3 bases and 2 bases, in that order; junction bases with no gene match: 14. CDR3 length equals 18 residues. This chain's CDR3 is CASSMDGGLIANTDTQYF. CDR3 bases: TGTGCCAGTAGTATGGACGGGGGGTTGATTGCGAACACAGATACGCAGTATTTT.

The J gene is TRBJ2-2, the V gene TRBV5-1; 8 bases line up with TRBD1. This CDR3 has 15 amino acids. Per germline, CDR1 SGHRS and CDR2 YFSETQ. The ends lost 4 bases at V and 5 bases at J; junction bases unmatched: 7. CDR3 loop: CASSQGQGTTGELFF. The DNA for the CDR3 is TGCGCCAGCAGCCAAGGACAGGGAACGACCGGGGAGCTGTTTTTT.

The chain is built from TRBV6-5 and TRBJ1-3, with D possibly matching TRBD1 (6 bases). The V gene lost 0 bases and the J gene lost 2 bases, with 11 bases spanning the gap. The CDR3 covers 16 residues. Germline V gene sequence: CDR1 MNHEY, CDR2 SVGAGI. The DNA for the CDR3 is TGTGCCAGCAGTTACTCGCAGGGGCCAGCTGGAAACACCATATATTTT. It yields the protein CASSYSQGPAGNTIYF.

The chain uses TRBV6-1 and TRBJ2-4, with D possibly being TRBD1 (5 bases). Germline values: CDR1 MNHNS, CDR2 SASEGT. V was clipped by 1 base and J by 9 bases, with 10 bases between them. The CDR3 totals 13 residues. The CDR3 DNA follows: TGTGCCAGCAGTGAAGTCAGGGATAGCATTCAGTACTTC. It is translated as CASSEVRDSIQYF.

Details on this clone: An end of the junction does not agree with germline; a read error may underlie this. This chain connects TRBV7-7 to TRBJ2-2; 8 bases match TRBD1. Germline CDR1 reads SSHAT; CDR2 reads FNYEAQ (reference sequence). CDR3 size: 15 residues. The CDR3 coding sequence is TGTGCTAGCAGCCGGACAGGGTCAAACACCGGGGAGCTGTTTTTT. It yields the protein CASSRTGSNTGELFF.

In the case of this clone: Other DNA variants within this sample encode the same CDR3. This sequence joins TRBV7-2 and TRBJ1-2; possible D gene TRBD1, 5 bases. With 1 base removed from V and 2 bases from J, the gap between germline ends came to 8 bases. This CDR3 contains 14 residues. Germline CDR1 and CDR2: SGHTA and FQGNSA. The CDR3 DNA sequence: TGTGCCAGCAGCTTAGGGGGCCTGAACTATGGCTACACCTTC. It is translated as CASSLGGLNYGYTF. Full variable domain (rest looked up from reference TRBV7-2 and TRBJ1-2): GAGVSQSPSNKVTEKGKDVELRCDPISGHTALYWYRQSLGQGLEFLIYFQGNSAPDKSGLPSDRFSAERTGGSVSTLTIQRTQQEDSAVYLCASSLGGLNYGYTFGSGTRLTVV.

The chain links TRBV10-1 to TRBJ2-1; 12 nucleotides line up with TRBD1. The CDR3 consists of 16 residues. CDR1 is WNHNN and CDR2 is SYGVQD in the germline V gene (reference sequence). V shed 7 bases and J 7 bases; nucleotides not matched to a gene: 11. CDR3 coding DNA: TGCGCCAGCACCCACCTCGGGACAGGGGGCTTAAATGAGCAGTTCTTC. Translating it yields CASTHLGTGGLNEQFF.

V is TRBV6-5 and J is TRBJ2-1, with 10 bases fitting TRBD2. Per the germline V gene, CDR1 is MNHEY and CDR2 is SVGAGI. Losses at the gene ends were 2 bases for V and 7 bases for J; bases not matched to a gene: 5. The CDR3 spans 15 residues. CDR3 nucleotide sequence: TGTGCCAGCAGTTACCTAGCGGGAGCAACTAATGAGCAGTTCTTC. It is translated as CASSYLAGATNEQFF.

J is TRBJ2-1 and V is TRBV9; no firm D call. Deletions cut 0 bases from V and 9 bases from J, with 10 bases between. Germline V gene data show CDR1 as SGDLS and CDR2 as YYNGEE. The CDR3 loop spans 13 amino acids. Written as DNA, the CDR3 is TGTGCCAGCAGCGTAGTCGGTACCCCTGAGCAGTTCTTC. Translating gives CASSVVGTPEQFF.

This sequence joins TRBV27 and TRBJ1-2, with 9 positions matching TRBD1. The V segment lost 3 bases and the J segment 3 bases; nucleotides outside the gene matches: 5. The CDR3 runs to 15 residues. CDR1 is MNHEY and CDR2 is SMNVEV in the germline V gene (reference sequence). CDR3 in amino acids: CASSLSRQGDYGYTF. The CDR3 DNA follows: TGTGCCAGCAGTTTGTCGCGACAGGGGGACTATGGCTACACCTTC.

CDR3: CASSEWAGNTEAFF. DNA for the CDR3: TGTGCCAGCAGTGAATGGGCAGGGAACACTGAAGCTTTCTTT. The chain combines TRBV25-1 with TRBJ1-1, with D unresolved. There are 14 residues in the CDR3. Trimming removed 1 base from V and 1 base from J, with 7 bases in between. Germline V lookup: CDR1 MGHDK, CDR2 SYGVNS.

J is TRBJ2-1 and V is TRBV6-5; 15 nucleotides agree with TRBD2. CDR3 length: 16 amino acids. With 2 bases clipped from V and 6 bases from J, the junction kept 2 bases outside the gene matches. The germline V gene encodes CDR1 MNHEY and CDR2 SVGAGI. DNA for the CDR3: TGTGCCAGCAGTTACCGGACTAGCGGGGGGGCCAATGAGCAGTTCTTC. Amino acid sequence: CASSYRTSGGANEQFF.

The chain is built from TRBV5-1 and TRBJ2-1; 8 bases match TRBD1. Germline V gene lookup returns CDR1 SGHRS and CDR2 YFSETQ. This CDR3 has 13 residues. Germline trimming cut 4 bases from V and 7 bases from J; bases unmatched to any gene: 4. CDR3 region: CASSGQGMNEQFF. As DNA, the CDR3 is TGCGCCAGCAGCGGACAGGGAATGAATGAGCAGTTCTTC.

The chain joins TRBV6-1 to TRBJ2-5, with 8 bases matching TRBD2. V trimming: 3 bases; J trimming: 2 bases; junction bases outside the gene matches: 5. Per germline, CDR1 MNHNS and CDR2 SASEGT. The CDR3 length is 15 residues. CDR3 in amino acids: CASSDLAGRQETQYF. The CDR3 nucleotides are TGTGCCAGCAGTGACCTAGCGGGTCGACAAGAGACCCAGTACTTC.

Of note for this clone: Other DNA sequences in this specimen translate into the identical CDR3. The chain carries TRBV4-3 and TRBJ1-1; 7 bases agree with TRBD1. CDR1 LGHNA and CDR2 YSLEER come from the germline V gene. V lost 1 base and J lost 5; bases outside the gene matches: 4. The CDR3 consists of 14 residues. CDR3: CASSQGQGETEAFF. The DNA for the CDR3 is TGCGCCAGCAGCCAAGGACAGGGAGAAACTGAAGCTTTCTTT.